The T cell receptor beta chain described here comes from a study of blood T cell repertoires in COVID-19. For the study at large: Material from acute and convalescent COVID-19 was sourced from the United States, Italy and Spain. Sources were T cells, B-cell-depleted T cells, or PBMCs; the material itself was cDNA or gDNA.

In the original analysis: Nucleated cell number was recorded as an estimate derived from reference gene primer amplification. The data were produced by immunoSEQ multiplex PCR, yet TCRdb's version contains in-frame clones alone and is incomplete. V and J calls plus clone size are reproduced from that table; the DNA served to infer D and trimming. The sample contains 400,000 or so clones, roughly 90% of which appear only once. Seattle's enrolled individuals joined amid active infection and were then monitored longitudinally. Germline values: CDR1 LNHDA, CDR2 SQIVND (reference sequence). V lost 5 bases and J lost 3; bases outside the gene matches: 9. CDR3 length: 16 amino acids.

Sequenced material: peripheral blood. V gene TRBV19 combines with J gene TRBJ1-1, with 10 bases lining up with TRBD1. The sequence was collected from a woman between 40 and 55 years old with COVID-19, enrolled during active disease. This chain's CDR3 is CASSPTGGAWDTEAFF. CDR3 DNA: TGTGCCAGTAGTCCGACAGGGGGCGCGTGGGACACTGAAGCTTTCTTT.